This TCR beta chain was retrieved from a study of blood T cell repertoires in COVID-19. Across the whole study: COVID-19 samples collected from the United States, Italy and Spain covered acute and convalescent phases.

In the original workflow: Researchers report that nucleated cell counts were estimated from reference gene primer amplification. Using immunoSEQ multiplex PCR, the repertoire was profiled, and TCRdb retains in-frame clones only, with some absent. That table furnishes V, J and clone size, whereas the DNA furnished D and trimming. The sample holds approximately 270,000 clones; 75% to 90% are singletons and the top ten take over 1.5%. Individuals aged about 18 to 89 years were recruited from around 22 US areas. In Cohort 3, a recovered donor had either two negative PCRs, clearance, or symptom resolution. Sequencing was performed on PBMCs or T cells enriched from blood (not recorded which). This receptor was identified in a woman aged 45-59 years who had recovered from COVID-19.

In nucleotides, the CDR3 is TGCGCCAGCAGCGTTCCAGGGGGCCAAGAGACCCAGTACTTC. Translated, it gives CASSVPGGQETQYF. The V call is TRBV10-2, the J call TRBJ2-5, with TRBD1 matching 7 bases. V shed 6 bases and J 1 base; nucleotides not matched to a gene: 5. The CDR3 extends over 14 amino acids. Per the germline V gene, CDR1 is WSHSY and CDR2 is SAAADI.